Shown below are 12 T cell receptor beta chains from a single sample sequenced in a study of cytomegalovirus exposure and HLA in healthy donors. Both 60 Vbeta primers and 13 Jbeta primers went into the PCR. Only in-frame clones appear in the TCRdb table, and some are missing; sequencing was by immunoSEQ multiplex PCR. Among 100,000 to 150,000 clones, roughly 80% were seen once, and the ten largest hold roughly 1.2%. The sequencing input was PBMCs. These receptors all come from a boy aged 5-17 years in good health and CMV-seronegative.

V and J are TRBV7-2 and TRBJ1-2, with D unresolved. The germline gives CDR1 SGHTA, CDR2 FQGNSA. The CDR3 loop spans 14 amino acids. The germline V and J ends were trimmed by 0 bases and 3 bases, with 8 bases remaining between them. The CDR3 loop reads CASSLARTDYGYTF. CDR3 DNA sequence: TGTGCCAGCAGCTTAGCGCGCACAGACTATGGCTACACCTTC.

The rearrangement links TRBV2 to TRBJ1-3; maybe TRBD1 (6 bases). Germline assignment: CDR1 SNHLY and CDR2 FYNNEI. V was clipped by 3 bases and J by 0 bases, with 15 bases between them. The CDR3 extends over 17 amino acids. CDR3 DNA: TGTGCCAGCAGTGACAACAGGGCCGCCCTCTCTGGAAACACCATATATTTT. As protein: CASSDNRAALSGNTIYF. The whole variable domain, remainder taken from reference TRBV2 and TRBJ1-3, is EPEVTQTPSHQVTQMGQEVILRCVPISNHLYFYWYRQILGQKVEFLVSFYNNEISEKSEIFDDQFSVERPDGSNFTLKIRSTKLEDSAMYFCASSDNRAALSGNTIYFGEGSWLTVV.

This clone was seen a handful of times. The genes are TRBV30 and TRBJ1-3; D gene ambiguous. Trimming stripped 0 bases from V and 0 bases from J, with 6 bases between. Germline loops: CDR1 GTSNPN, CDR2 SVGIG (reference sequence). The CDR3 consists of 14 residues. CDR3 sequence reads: CAWSVTSSGNTIYF. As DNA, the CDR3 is TGTGCCTGGAGTGTAACATCCTCTGGAAACACCATATATTTT.

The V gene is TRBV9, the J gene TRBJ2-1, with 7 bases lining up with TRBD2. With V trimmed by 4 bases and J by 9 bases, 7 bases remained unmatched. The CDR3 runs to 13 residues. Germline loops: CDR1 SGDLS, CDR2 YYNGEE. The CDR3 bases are TGTGCCAGCAGCTTAAGTGGGGAGGGTGAGCAGTTCTTC. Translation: CASSLSGEGEQFF.

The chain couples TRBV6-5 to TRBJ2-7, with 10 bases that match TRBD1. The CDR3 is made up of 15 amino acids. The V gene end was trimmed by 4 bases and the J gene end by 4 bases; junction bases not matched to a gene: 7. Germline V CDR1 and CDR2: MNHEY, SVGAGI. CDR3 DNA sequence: TGTGCCAGCAGTTCTCCGGGACAGGGGCGTTACGAGCAGTACTTC. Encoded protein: CASSSPGQGRYEQYF.

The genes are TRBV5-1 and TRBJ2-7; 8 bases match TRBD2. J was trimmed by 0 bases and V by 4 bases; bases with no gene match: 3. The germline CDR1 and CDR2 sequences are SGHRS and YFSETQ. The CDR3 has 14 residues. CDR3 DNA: TGCGCCAGCAGCGGGCGGGGGGACTCCTACGAGCAGTACTTC. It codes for CASSGRGDSYEQYF.

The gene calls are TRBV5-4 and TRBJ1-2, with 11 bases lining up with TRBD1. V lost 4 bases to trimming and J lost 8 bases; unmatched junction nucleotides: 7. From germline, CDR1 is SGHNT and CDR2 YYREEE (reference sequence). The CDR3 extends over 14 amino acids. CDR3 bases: TGTGCCAGCAGCGCGGACAGGGGGCTGAGGGGCTACACCTTC. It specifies CASSADRGLRGYTF.

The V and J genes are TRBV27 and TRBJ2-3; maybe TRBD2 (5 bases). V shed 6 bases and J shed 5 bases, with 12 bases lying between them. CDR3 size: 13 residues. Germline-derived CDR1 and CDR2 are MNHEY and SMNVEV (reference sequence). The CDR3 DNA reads TGTGCCAGCAGAGCGGCATTGAGAGATACGCAGTATTTT. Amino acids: CASRAALRDTQYF.

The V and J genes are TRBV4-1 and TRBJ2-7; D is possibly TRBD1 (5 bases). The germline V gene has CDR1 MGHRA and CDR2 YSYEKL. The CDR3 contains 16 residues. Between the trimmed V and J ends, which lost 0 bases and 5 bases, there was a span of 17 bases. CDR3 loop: CASSQDFRAGKDEQYF. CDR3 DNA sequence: TGCGCCAGCAGCCAAGATTTTAGGGCAGGGAAGGACGAGCAGTACTTC.

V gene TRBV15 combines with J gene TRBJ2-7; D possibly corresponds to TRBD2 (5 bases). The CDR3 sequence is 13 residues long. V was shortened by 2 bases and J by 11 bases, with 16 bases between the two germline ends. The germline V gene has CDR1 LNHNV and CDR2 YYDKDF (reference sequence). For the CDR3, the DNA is TGTGCCACCAGCAGATCAGGACTTGGTAGTGAGTACTTC. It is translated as CATSRSGLGSEYF.

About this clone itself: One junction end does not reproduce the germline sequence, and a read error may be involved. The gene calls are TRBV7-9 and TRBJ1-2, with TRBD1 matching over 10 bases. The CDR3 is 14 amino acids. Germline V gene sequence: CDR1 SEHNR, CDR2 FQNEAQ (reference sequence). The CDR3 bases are TGTTCCAGCAGCTTAGGACAGGGGGGATATGGCTACACCTTC. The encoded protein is CSSSLGQGGYGYTF.

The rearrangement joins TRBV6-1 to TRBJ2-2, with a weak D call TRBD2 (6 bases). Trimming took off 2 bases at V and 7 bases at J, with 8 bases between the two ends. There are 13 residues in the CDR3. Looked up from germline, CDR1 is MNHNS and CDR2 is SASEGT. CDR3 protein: CASSEPTSGELFF. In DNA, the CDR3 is TGTGCCAGCAGTGAACCGACTAGCGGGGAGCTGTTTTTT.